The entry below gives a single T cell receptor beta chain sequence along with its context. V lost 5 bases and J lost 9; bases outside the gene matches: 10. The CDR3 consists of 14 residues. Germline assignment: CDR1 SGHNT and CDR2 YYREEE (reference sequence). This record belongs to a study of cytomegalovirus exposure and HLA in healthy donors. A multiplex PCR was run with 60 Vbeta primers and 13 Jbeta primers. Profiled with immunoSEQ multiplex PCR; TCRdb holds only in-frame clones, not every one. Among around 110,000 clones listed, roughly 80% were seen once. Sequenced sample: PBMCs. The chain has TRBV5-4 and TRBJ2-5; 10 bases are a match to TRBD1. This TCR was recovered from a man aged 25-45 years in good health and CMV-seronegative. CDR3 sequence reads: CASSSGTGVSAQYF. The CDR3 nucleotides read TGTGCCAGCAGTTCCGGGACAGGGGTTTCGGCCCAGTACTTC.